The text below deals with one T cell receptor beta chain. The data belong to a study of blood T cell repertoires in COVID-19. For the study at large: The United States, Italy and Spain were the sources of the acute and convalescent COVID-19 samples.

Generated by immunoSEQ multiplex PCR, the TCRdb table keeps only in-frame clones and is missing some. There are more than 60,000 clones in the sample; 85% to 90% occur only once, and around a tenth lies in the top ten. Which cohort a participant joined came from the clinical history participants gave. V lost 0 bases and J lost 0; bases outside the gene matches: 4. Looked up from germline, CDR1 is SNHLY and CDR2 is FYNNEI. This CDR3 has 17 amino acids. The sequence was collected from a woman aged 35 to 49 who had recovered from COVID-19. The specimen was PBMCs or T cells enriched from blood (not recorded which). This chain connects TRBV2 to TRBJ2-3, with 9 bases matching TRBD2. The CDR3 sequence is CASSEAQRGASTDTQYF. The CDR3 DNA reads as TGTGCCAGCAGTGAAGCCCAGCGGGGGGCAAGCACAGATACGCAGTATTTT.